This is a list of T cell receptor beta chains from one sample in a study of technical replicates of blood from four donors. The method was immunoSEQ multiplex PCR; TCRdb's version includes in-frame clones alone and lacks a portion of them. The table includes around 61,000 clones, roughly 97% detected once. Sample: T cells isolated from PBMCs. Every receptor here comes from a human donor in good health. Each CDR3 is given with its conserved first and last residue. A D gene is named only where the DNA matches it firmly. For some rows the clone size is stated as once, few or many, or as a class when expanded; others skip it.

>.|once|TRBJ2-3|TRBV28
TGTGCCAGCAGTTTAAGGGCGGGCTTTAGCACAGATACGCAGTATTTT
CASSLRAGFSTDTQYF
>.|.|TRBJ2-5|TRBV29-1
TGCAGCGTTTCCACTATGCGAGAGACCCAGTACTTC
CSVSTMRETQYF
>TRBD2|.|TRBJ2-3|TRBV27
TGTGCCAGCAGTTTGGGACTAGCGGGAAGGAATACGCAGTATTTT
CASSLGLAGRNTQYF
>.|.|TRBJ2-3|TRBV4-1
TGCGCCAGCAGCCTTCCGAGTGAAGCGACGCAGTATTTT
CASSLPSEATQYF
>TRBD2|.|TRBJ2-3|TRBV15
TGTGCCACCAGCAGAGCGTCTAGCGGGGGAGCGCGGGATACGCAGTATTTT
CATSRASSGGARDTQYF
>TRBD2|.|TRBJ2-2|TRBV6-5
TGTGCCAGCAGTGCCCGGGGGGCCGGGGAGCTGTTTTTT
CASSARGAGELFF
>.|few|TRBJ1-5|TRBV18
TGTGCCAGCTCGCTTGAAGACAAGGCCTCCCAGCATTTT
CASSLEDKASQHF
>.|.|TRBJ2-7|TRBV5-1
TGCGCCAGCAGCTTGGACAGAGAGTCCTACGAGCAGTACTTC
CASSLDRESYEQYF
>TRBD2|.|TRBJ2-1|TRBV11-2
TGTGCCAGCAGCTTAAGGAGGGGAACGACTAGCGATAGGGATGAGCAGTTCTTC
CASSLRRGTTSDRDEQFF
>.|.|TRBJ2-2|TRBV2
.
CASSELRAGELFF
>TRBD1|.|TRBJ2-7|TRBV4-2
TGTGCCAGCAGCCAAGGGACAGGGGATTTCAACGAGCAGTACTTC
CASSQGTGDFNEQYF
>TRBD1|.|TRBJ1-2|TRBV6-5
TGTGCCAGCAGTCACGGACAGGGGGCTAACTATGGCTACACCTTC
CASSHGQGANYGYTF
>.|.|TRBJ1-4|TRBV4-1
TGCGCCAGCAGCCATGGTGGTTCAGGGAATGAAAAACTGTTTTTT
CASSHGGSGNEKLFF
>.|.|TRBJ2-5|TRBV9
TGTGCCAGCAGCCCGGAGGGGGGGACAGAGACCCAGTACTTC
CASSPEGGTETQYF
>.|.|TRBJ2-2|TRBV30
TGTGCCTGGAATTTAGCTCTTAACACCGGGGAGCTGTTTTTT
CAWNLALNTGELFF
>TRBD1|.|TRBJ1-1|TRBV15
TGTGCCACCAGCAGAGATGACAGGGTGAACACTGAAGCTTTCTTT
CATSRDDRVNTEAFF
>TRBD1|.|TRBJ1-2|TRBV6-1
TGTGCCAGCAGTCCTAAATTCGGGACAGGGGATGGCTACACCTTC
CASSPKFGTGDGYTF
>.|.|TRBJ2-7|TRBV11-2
TGTGCCAGCCGTCTGGGGGGGCCTAACGAGCAGTACTTC
CASRLGGPNEQYF
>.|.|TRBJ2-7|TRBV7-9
TGTGCCAGCAGCCGGGATTATTCGTCCTACGAGCAGTACTTC
CASSRDYSSYEQYF
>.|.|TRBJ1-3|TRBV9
TGTGCCAGCAGCGTTCAAGGAGACACCATATATTTT
CASSVQGDTIYF
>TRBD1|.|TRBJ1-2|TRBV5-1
TGCGCCAGCAGAACCGGGACAGGAGACTATGGCTACACCTTC
CASRTGTGDYGYTF
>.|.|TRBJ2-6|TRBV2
TGTGCCAGCAGTGAAAATCCAGGACTCTCTGGGGCCAACGTCCTGACTTTC
CASSENPGLSGANVLTF
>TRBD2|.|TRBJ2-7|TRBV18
TGTGCCAGCTCACCACTTAGGCGGGAGGGCAACGAGCAGTACTTC
CASSPLRREGNEQYF
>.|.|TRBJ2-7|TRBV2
TGTGCCAGCGGATACACCACAGAACCCTACGAGCAGTACTTC
CASGYTTEPYEQYF
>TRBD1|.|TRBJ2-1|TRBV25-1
TGTGCCAGCAACCCGCCGGGACAGGGATCCAATGAGCAGTTCTTC
CASNPPGQGSNEQFF
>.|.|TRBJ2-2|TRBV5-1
TGCGCCAGCAGCTTGTATGGTCGACAGAACACCGGGGAGCTGTTTTTT
CASSLYGRQNTGELFF
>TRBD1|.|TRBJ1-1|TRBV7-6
TGTGCCAGCAGCCTCGGACAGGGGCCCGAGGTAAGGACTGAAGCTTTCTTT
CASSLGQGPEVRTEAFF
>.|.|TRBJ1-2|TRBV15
TGTGCCACCAGCACAGGGGTACTAAGCTATGGCTACACCTTC
CATSTGVLSYGYTF
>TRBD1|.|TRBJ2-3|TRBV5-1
TGCGCCAGCAGCTTCAAACTCTGGCAGGGGGCTACAGATACGCAGTATTTT
CASSFKLWQGATDTQYF
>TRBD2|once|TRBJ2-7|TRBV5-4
TGTGCCAGCAGCTTATTGCCTAGCGGGGGCTACGAGCAGTACTTC
CASSLLPSGGYEQYF
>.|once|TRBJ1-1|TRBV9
TGTGCCAGCAGCGTAGGGCAGTTCAACACTGAAGCTTTCTTT
CASSVGQFNTEAFF
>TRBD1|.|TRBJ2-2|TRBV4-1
TGCGCCAGCAGCCAACCAACGACAGGGACCGGGGAGCTGTTTTTT
CASSQPTTGTGELFF